This T cell receptor beta chain is from a study of graft-versus-host responses after intestinal transplantation. The study, taken as a whole, reports: Recipient bone marrow held GvH clones, some seen earlier in ileum or blood.

CDR1 and CDR2 from the germline V gene are MNHEY and SMNVEV (reference sequence). V lost 3 bases and J 0 bases, leaving 6 bases between the germline ends. This CDR3 is 14 amino acids long. The data were produced by immunoSEQ multiplex PCR, yet TCRdb's version contains in-frame clones alone and is incomplete. This table has 90,000 to 150,000 clones, about 95% appearing once. Of note for this clone: The antigen remains undetermined.

The TCR comes from a human donor who received an intestinal transplant. The chain joins TRBV27 to TRBJ2-1; D uncertain. The sample here was unstimulated CD8+ T cells sorted from spleen or lymph node cells, taken before intestinal transplant. Here the CDR3 reads CASSLTPSYNEQFF. The CDR3 coding sequence is TGTGCCAGCAGTTTGACGCCCTCCTACAATGAGCAGTTCTTC.